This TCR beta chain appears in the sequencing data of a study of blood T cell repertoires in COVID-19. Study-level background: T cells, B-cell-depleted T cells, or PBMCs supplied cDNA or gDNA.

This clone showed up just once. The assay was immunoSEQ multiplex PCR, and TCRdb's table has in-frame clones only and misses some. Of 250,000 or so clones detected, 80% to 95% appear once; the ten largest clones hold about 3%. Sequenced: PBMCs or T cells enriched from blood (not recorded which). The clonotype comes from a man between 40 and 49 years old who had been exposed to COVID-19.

CDR3 nucleotides: TGTGCCAGCAGTGAGGGCAGGGGGAACACAGATACGCAGTATTTT. Its protein product is CASSEGRGNTDTQYF. The chain carries TRBV2 and TRBJ2-3, with 7 bases aligning to TRBD1. V shed 3 bases, J shed 2 bases, and the junction held 5 bases outside the gene matches. CDR3 size: 15 residues. Germline assignment: CDR1 SNHLY and CDR2 FYNNEI.